The T cell receptor (beta chain) under discussion was sequenced for a study of T cells in Graves' hyperthyroidism and ophthalmopathy. RNA transcripts provided the source from which TCR beta CDR3 regions were amplified. The HTBI primer set served for first-round RT-PCR of the TCR CDR3. TCRdb called the multiplex PCR reads again in MiXCR, with one record for every CDR3 protein. The sample shows 80,000 to 100,000 distinct CDR3 sequences, around 40% of them seen only once. Germline trimming cut 8 bases from V and 7 bases from J; bases unmatched to any gene: 4. There are 12 residues in the CDR3. This clonotype was picked up many times.

The rearrangement links TRBV12-3 or TRBV12-4 to TRBJ2-2, with 7 bases fitting TRBD1. The specimen was peripheral blood or thyroid tissue (not recorded which). The TCR comes from a woman aged 25 to 45 with Graves' hyperthyroidism. CDR3 region: CASDRVVGELFF. The CDR3 coding sequence is TGTGCCAGCGACAGGGTGGTCGGGGAGCTGTTTTTT.